The entry below describes one TCR beta chain. Some clones are missing from TCRdb's copy, which holds only in-frame ones; the method was immunoSEQ multiplex PCR. The sample has roughly 200,000 clones; around 85% are singletons. This CDR3 spans 17 amino acids. Germline V gene sequence: CDR1 SGDLS, CDR2 YYNGEE. The V and J ends lost 0 bases and 0 bases, in that order; junction bases with no gene match: 3. The sample belongs to a study of blood T cell repertoires in COVID-19. The chain joins TRBV9 to TRBJ2-2; TRBD1 matches at 9 bases. The sequence was obtained from a man aged 40-49 years who had recovered from COVID-19. The sequenced material came from PBMCs or T cells enriched from blood (not recorded which). CDR3 sequence: CASSVAGTGPNTGELFF. CDR3 in DNA: TGTGCCAGCAGCGTAGCTGGGACAGGGCCGAACACCGGGGAGCTGTTTTTT.